This T cell receptor beta chain was sequenced in a study of identical twins. Study-wide findings and caveats: Carriage of fewer insertions was seen in abundant cord blood beta clonotypes, whereas memory repertoires showed none. For zero-insertion analyses, partial confounding could come from invariant MAIT and iNKT cells.

Among all donors, each was a healthy Caucasian. Ten or more counts support this clonotype. Its antigen is unknown. The cDNA had a unique molecular identifier and a template-switch universal primer site. TCRdb redid the calling of the 5' RACE reads with MiXCR, one entry per CDR3 protein. The sample has about 890,000 distinct CDR3 sequences, 9% to 15% seen once. Germline V gene lookup returns CDR1 MNHEY and CDR2 SMNVEV (reference sequence). This CDR3 is 16 amino acids long. V was pared by 6 bases and J by 0 bases, with 8 bases of the junction left unmatched. The data were also submitted as part of a second study, on yellow fever vaccine responses in identical twins.

The sample was PBMCs. The chain recombines TRBV27 with TRBJ1-5, with 7 bases that match TRBD1. The clonotype comes from a woman between 18 and 29 years old in good health. CDR3 nucleotide sequence: TGTGCCAGCAGCCAACAACAGGGGAATAGCAATCAGCCCCAGCATTTT. This sequence encodes CASSQQQGNSNQPQHF.